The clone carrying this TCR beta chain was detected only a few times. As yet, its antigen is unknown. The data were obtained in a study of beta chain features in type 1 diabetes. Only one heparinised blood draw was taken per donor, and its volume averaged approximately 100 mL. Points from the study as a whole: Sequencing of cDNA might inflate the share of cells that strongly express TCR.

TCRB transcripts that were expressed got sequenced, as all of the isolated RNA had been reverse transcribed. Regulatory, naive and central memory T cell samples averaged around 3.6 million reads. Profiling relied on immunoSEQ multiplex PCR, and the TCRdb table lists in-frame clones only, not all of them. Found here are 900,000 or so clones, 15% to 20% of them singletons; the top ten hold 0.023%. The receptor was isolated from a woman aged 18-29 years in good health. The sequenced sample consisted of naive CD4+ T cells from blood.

CDR3 DNA: TGTGCCAGCAGCGATGGGGGGAACAACTATGGCTACACCTTC. Translation: CASSDGGNNYGYTF. The rearrangement uses TRBV25-1 and TRBJ1-2, with D possibly being TRBD1 (5 bases). This CDR3 is 14 amino acids long. The V and J ends lost 6 bases and 2 bases respectively, with 13 bases between them. Germline CDR1 reads MGHDK; CDR2 reads SYGVNS.